This TCR beta chain was captured in a study of T-cell memory formation after mild COVID-19. A few counts support this clonotype. Trimming took 5 bases from V and 3 from J, leaving 14 bases between them. Germline V CDR1 and CDR2: SGHRS, YFSETQ. The CDR3 is made up of 14 amino acids. 5'RACE with constant-segment primers built TCRalpha and TCRbeta cDNA libraries with UMIs. TCRdb used MiXCR to reprocess the 5' RACE reads, holding one entry per CDR3 protein. The data contain roughly 240,000 distinct CDR3 sequences, 15% to 20% of them seen just once; the ten biggest clones take up about a fifth. This TCR derives from a man aged 18 to 30 who had mild COVID-19 (a few samples of this study predate the infection). Cell type and time point are not known. The sequencing input was PBMCs or a T cell subset sorted from them (not recorded which). The chain combines TRBV5-1 with TRBJ1-1, with TRBD1 as a possible D gene (6 bases). This CDR3 is CASSYTGFDTEAFF. As DNA, the CDR3 is TGCGCCAGCAGTTACACAGGGTTCGACACTGAAGCTTTCTTT.